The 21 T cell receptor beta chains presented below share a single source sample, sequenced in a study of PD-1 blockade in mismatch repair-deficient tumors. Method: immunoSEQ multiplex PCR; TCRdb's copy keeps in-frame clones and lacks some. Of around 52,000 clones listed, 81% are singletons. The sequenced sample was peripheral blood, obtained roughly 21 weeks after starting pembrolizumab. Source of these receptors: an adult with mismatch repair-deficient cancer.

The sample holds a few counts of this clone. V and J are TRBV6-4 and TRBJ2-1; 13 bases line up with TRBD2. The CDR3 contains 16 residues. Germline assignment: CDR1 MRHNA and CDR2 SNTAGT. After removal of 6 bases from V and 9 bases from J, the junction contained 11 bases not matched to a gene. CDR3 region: CASSRTSGSPDSEQFF. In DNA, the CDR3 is TGTGCCAGCAGCAGGACTAGCGGGAGTCCGGATAGTGAGCAGTTCTTC.

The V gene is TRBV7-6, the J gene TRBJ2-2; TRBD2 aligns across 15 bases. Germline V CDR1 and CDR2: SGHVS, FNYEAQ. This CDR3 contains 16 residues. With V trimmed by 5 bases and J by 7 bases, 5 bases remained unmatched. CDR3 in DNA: TGTGCCAGCAGCGGACTAGCGGGAGGGAGGAACGGGGAGCTGTTTTTT. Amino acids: CASSGLAGGRNGELFF.

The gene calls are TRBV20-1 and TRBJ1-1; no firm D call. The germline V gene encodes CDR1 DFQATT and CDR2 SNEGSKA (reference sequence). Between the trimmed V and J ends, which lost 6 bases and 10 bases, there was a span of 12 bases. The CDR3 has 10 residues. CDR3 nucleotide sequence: TGCAGTGCGGCCGGGTACGGAGCTTTCTTT. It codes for CSAAGYGAFF.

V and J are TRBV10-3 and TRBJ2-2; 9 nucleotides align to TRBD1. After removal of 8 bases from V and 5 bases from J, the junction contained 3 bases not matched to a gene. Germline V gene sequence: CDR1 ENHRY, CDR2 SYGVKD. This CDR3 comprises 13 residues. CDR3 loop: CAIGTGYTGELFF. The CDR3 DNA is TGTGCCATCGGGACAGGGTATACCGGGGAGCTGTTTTTT.

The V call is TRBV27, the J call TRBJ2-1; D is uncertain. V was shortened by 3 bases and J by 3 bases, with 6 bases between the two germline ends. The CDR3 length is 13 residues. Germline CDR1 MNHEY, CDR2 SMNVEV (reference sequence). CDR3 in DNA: TGTGCCAGCAGTTTTAGCAACTACAATGAGCAGTTCTTC. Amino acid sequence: CASSFSNYNEQFF.

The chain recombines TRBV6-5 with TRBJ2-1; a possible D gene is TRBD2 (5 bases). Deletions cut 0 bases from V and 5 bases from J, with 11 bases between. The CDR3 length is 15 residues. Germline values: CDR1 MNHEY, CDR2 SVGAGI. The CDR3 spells CASSYSSGPDNEQFF. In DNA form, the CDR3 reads TGTGCCAGCAGTTACTCGAGCGGACCGGACAATGAGCAGTTCTTC.

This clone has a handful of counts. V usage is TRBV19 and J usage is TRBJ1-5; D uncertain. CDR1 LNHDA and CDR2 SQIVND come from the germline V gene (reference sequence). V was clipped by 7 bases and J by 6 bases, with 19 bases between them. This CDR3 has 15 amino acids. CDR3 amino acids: CASTSTEGGGQPQHF. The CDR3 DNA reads TGTGCCAGTACCTCGACGGAGGGAGGCGGTCAGCCCCAGCATTTT.

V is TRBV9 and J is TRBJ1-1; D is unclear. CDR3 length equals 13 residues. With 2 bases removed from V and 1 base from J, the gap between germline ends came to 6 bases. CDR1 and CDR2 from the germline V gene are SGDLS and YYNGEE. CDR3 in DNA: TGTGCCAGCAGCGTCGAAGGGAACACTGAAGCTTTCTTT. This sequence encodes CASSVEGNTEAFF.

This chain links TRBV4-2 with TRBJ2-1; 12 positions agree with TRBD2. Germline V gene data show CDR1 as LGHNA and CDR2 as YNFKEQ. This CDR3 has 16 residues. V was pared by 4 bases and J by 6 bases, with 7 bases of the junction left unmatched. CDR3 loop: CASSRTTSGGFNEQFF. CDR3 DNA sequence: TGTGCCAGCAGCCGCACGACTAGCGGGGGATTCAATGAGCAGTTCTTC.

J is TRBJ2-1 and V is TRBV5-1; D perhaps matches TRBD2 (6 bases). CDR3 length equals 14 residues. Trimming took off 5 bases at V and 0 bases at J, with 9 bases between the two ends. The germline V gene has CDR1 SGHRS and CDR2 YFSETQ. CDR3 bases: TGCGCCAGCAGGATGACTAGCTCCTACAATGAGCAGTTCTTC. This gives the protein CASRMTSSYNEQFF. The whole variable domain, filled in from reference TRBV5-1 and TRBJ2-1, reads KAGVTQTPRYLIKTRGQQVTLSCSPISGHRSVSWYQQTPGQGLQFLFEYFSETQRNKGNFPGRFSGRQFSNSRSEMNVSTLELGDSALYLCASRMTSSYNEQFFGPGTRLTVL.

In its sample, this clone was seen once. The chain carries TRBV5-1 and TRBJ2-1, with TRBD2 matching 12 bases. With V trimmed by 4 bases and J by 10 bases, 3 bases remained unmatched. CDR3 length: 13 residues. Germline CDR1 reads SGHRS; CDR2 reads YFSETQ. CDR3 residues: CASSPGTSGEQFF. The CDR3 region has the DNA TGCGCCAGCAGCCCCGGGACTAGCGGGGAGCAGTTCTTC.

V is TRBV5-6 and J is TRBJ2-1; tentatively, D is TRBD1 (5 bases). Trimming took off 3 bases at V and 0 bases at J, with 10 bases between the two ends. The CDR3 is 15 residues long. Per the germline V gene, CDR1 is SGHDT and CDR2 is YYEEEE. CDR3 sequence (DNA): TGTGCCAGCAGCTACTGGGGCAGCTCCTACAATGAGCAGTTCTTC. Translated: CASSYWGSSYNEQFF.

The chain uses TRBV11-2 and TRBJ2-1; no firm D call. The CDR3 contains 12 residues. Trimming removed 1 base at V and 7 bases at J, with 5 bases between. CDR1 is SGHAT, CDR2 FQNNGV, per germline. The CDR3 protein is CASSLGSNEQFF. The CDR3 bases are TGTGCCAGCAGCTTAGGGAGTAATGAGCAGTTCTTC.

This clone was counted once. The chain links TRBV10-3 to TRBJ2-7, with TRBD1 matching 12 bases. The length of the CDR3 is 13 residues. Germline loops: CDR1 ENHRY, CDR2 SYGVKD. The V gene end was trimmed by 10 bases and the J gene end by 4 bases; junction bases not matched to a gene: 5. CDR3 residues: CATGQGASYEQYF. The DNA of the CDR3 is TGTGCCACGGGACAGGGGGCTAGTTACGAGCAGTACTTC.

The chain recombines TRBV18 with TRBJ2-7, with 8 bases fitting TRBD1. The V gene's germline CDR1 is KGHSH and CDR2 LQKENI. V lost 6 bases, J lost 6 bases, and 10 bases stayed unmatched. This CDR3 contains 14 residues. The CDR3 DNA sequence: TGTGCCAGCTCGTCCGGACAGGGTGTCGGCGAGCAGTACTTC. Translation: CASSSGQGVGEQYF. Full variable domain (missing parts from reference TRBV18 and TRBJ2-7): NAGVMQNPRHLVRRRGQEARLRCSPMKGHSHVYWYRQLPEEGLKFMVYLQKENIIDESGMPKERFSAEFPKEGPSILRIQQVVRGDSAAYFCASSSGQGVGEQYFGPGTRLTVT.

The CDR3 sequence: CASSLDSGQWYQETQYF. CDR3 coding DNA: TGTGCCAGCAGCTTAGATTCGGGACAGTGGTACCAAGAGACCCAGTACTTC. The rearrangement joins TRBV7-8 to TRBJ2-5; TRBD1 aligns across 7 bases. The CDR3 has 17 residues. Germline CDR1 and CDR2: SGHVS and FQNEAQ. With V trimmed by 1 base and J by 0 bases, 8 bases remained unmatched.

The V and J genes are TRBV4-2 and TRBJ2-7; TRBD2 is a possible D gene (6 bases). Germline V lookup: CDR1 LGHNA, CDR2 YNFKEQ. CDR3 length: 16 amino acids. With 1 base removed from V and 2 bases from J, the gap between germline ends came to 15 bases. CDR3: CASSQAAGRSPYEQYF. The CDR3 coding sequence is TGTGCCAGCAGCCAAGCGGCGGGACGGAGTCCCTACGAGCAGTACTTC.

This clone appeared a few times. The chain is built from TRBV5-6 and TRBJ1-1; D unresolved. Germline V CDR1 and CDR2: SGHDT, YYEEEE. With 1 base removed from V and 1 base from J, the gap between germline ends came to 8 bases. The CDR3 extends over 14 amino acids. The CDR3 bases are TGTGCCAGCAGCTTGCTACAACGGAACACTGAAGCTTTCTTT. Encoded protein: CASSLLQRNTEAFF.

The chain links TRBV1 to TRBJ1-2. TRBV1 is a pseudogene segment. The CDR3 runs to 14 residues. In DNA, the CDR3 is TGCACCAGCAGCCAAGGTTTGAAGCGGAGTGGCTACACCTTC. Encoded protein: CTSSQGLKRSGYTF.

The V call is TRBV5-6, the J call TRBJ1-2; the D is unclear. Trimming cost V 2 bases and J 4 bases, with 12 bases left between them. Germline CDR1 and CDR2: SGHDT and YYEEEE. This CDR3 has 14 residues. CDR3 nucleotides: TGTGCCAGCAGCTTAAAGACGGAGCCCTATGGCTACACCTTC. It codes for CASSLKTEPYGYTF. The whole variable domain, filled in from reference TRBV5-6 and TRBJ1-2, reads DAGVTQSPTHLIKTRGQQVTLRCSPKSGHDTVSWYQQALGQGPQFIFQYYEEEERQRGNFPDRFSGHQFPNYSSELNVNALLLGDSALYLCASSLKTEPYGYTFGSGTRLTVV.

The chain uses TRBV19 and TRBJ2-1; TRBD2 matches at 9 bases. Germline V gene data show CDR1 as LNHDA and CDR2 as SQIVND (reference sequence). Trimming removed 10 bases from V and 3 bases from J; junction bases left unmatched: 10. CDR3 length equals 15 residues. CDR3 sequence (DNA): TGTGCCACACTCGGGGCGGGAGGGGTCTACAATGAGCAGTTCTTC. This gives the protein CATLGAGGVYNEQFF.